The 9 T cell receptor beta chains listed next were all sequenced from one sample in a study of regulatory T cells in long-lasting Graves disease. Building of the TCR beta libraries involved iRepertoire HTBI primers and Arm-PCR of CDR3 regions. TCRdb independently ran MiXCR on the multiplex PCR reads; one entry per CDR3 protein. Seen here are 500,000 to 700,000 distinct CDR3 sequences, around 30% observed once, and the top ten hold 42%. Documented time point: persistent/refractory GD, antithyroid drugs over 5 years with positive TRAb. Isolated PBMC RNA provided the starting material for the TCR library. The specimen comprised peripheral blood mononuclear cells (PBMCs), sampled when the disease was refractory, from a patient treated with antithyroid drugs. The receptors were sampled from a female donor with Graves disease.

This clonotype was found a few times. J is TRBJ2-7 and V is TRBV6-2 or TRBV6-3; 10 bases match TRBD1. Trimming at V came to 2 bases and at J to 2 bases, leaving 6 bases not matched to a gene. The CDR3 covers 16 residues. Germline V gene lookup returns CDR1 MNHEY and CDR2 SVGEGT. Here the CDR3 DNA reads TGTGCCAGCAGTTACGCCGGGACAGGGGTGGCCTACGAGCAGTACTTC. Its translation: CASSYAGTGVAYEQYF.

In its sample, this clonotype was seen a few times. The chain recombines TRBV3-1 with TRBJ1-2, with TRBD1 as a possible D gene (5 bases). Germline CDR1 is LGHDT and CDR2 is YNNKEL (reference sequence). V lost 4 bases, J lost 2 bases, and 11 bases lay in between. This CDR3 is 14 amino acids long. The chain's CDR3 is CASSPQGMNYGYTF. CDR3 sequence (DNA): TGTGCCAGCAGCCCCCAGGGTATGAACTATGGCTACACCTTC. Full variable domain (rest looked up from reference TRBV3-1 and TRBJ1-2): DTAVSQTPKYLVTQMGNDKSIKCEQNLGHDTMYWYKQDSKKFLKIMFSYNNKELIINETVPNRFSPKSPDKAHLNLHINSLELGDSAVYFCASSPQGMNYGYTFGSGTRLTVV.

For this clonotype: A much larger clone is a single base away; this may be a read error. The CDR3 carries no conserved terminal phenylalanine or tryptophan, so it likely arises from a read error. V and J are TRBV28 and TRBJ1-1; no definite D call. CDR3 length: 14 residues. The germline CDR1 and CDR2 sequences are MDHEN and SYDVKM. V shed 2 bases and J shed 1 base, with 8 bases lying between them. The CDR3 loop is CASSLIKGNTEAFL. DNA for the CDR3: TGTGCCAGCAGTTTAATAAAGGGGAACACTGAAGCTTTCTTG.

The V gene is TRBV3-1, the J gene TRBJ2-7; TRBD1 is a possible D gene (6 bases). The CDR3 is made up of 15 amino acids. CDR1 is LGHDT and CDR2 is YNNKEL in the germline V gene (reference sequence). V gave up 4 bases and J gave up 3 bases, with 16 bases separating them. In DNA form, the CDR3 reads TGTGCCAGCAGCCTTGGACAGCCTGGATTCTACGAGCAGTACTTC. This gives the protein CASSLGQPGFYEQYF.

The chain couples TRBV20-1 to TRBJ1-1; TRBD1 matches 12 bases. The CDR3 has 18 residues. Germline CDR1 reads DFQATT; CDR2 reads SNEGSKA (reference sequence). V gave up 0 bases and J gave up 4 bases; unmatched junction bases: 12. DNA of the CDR3: TGCAGTGCTAGAGATCCTGGGACAGGGGGCCTTGGAGGCACTGAAGCTTTCTTT. This codes for CSARDPGTGGLGGTEAFF.

This sequence joins TRBV7-3 and TRBJ2-7; the D gene is possibly TRBD2 (6 bases). Trimming took off 1 base at V and 2 bases at J, with 18 bases between the two ends. This CDR3 has 17 residues. Germline V gene lookup returns CDR1 SGHTA and CDR2 FQGTGA. The chain's CDR3 is CASSLRVMTGVAYEQYF. CDR3 DNA sequence: TGTGCCAGCAGCTTAAGGGTGATGACGGGAGTGGCCTACGAGCAGTACTTC. Full variable domain (rest looked up from reference TRBV7-3 and TRBJ2-7): GAGVSQTPSNKVTEKGKYVELRCDPISGHTALYWYRQSLGQGPEFLIYFQGTGAADDSGLPNDRFFAVRPEGSVSTLKIQRTERGDSAVYLCASSLRVMTGVAYEQYFGPGTRLTVT.

This clonotype was seen only a few times. This sequence joins TRBV2 and TRBJ2-5; tentatively, D is TRBD1 or TRBD2 (7 bases each). V was trimmed by 5 bases and J by 4 bases, leaving 17 bases between them. Germline CDR1 SNHLY, CDR2 FYNNEI. The CDR3 spans 15 residues. The CDR3 protein is CASSPRTGGGETQYF. CDR3 nucleotides: TGTGCCAGCAGTCCACGGACAGGCGGGGGAGAGACCCAGTACTTC. Combining the CDR3 with reference TRBV2 and TRBJ2-5 gives the whole variable domain EPEVTQTPSHQVTQMGQEVILRCVPISNHLYFYWYRQILGQKVEFLVSFYNNEISEKSEIFDDQFSVERPDGSNFTLKIRSTKLEDSAMYFCASSPRTGGGETQYFGPGTRLLVL.

This rearrangement joins TRBV10-3 to TRBJ2-7, with D perhaps matching TRBD1 (6 bases). This CDR3 is built from 12 residues. Germline lookup yields CDR1 ENHRY and CDR2 SYGVKD. V lost 4 bases, J lost 4 bases, and 8 bases lay in between. The CDR3, as DNA: TGTGCCATCAGTGCACAGGGTTACGAGCAGTACTTC. Translating gives CAISAQGYEQYF.

The table lists this clonotype with a few counts. The J gene is TRBJ1-1, the V gene TRBV19; D not resolved. This CDR3 contains 14 residues. V was shortened by 10 bases and J by 5 bases, with 20 bases between the two germline ends. CDR1 LNHDA and CDR2 SQIVND come from the germline V gene (reference sequence). The CDR3 DNA reads TGTGCCACCACCTCCCGCTCCGGGTTAACTGAAGCTTTCTTT. This codes for CATTSRSGLTEAFF.